The rows below give T cell receptor beta chains drawn from one sample of a study of low-dose radiotherapy and immunotherapy resistance in tumors. TCRdb re-called the reads with MiXCR, one entry per CDR3 protein. The sample lists about 35,000 distinct CDR3 sequences; less than 25% were seen once. The sample consisted of PBMCs, taken after low-dose radiotherapy plus immunotherapy. The source is a female donor with ovarian cancer. Both conserved end residues are part of each CDR3. D genes are given only for firm matches. A row's size may be missing; if present it is once, few, many or a size class.

clone_size: many
d_call: NA
v_call: TRBV21-1
j_call: TRBJ2-2
cdr3_aa: CASSRFMGTGDTGELFF
cdr3_nt: TGTGCCAGCAGCAGATTTATGGGGACAGGGGACACCGGGGAGCTGTTTTTT

clone_size: many
d_call: NA
v_call: TRBV3-1
j_call: TRBJ1-1
cdr3_aa: CASSSGQGLRNTEAFF
cdr3_nt: TGTGCCAGCAGCTCCGGGCAGGGGCTACGGAACACTGAAGCTTTCTTT

clone_size: many
d_call: NA
v_call: TRBV2
j_call: TRBJ2-7
cdr3_aa: CASRGGGYEQYF
cdr3_nt: TGTGCCAGCAGGGGAGGGGGCTACGAGCAGTACTTC

clone_size: few
d_call: TRBD2
v_call: TRBV5-4
j_call: TRBJ2-3
cdr3_aa: CASSLSAGPTDTQYF
cdr3_nt: TGTGCCAGCAGCTTGTCAGCGGGACCCACAGATACGCAGTATTTT

clone_size: NA
d_call: NA
v_call: TRBV27
j_call: TRBJ2-3
cdr3_aa: CASTGASTDTQYF
cdr3_nt: TGTGCCAGCACCGGTGCTAGCACAGATACGCAGTATTTT

clone_size: few
d_call: NA
v_call: TRBV7-9
j_call: TRBJ2-5
cdr3_aa: CASRPRGKETQYF
cdr3_nt: TGTGCCAGCAGGCCGAGGGGGAAAGAGACCCAGTACTTC

clone_size: many
d_call: NA
v_call: TRBV5-1
j_call: TRBJ2-5
cdr3_aa: CASSLTGPLNRRTTEQETQYF
cdr3_nt: TGCGCCAGCAGCTTGACTGGTCCTTTGAATCGGCGGACCACTGAACAAGAGACCCAGTACTTC

clone_size: many
d_call: NA
v_call: TRBV5-6
j_call: TRBJ2-4
cdr3_aa: CASSLGQYNKNIQYF
cdr3_nt: TGTGCCAGCAGCTTGGGGCAGTACAACAAAAACATTCAGTACTTC

clone_size: medium-sized
d_call: NA
v_call: TRBV28
j_call: TRBJ1-2
cdr3_aa: CASSPTGGYGYTF
cdr3_nt: TGTGCCAGCAGCCCCACGGGGGGCTATGGCTACACCTTC

clone_size: many
d_call: NA
v_call: TRBV7-2
j_call: TRBJ2-7
cdr3_aa: CASSSTISVAYEQYF
cdr3_nt: TGTGCCAGCAGCTCGACCATCTCGGTAGCCTACGAGCAGTACTTC

clone_size: many
d_call: NA
v_call: TRBV19
j_call: TRBJ2-1
cdr3_aa: CASSIDWASGSEFF
cdr3_nt: NA

clone_size: many
d_call: NA
v_call: TRBV6-2/TRBV6-3
j_call: TRBJ2-2
cdr3_aa: CASSYWARGVTGELFF
cdr3_nt: TGTGCCAGCAGTTACTGGGCGCGGGGAGTCACCGGGGAGCTGTTTTTT

clone_size: many
d_call: TRBD1
v_call: TRBV6-6
j_call: TRBJ1-4
cdr3_aa: CASSYGTGGVNNEKLFF
cdr3_nt: TGTGCCAGCAGTTACGGGACAGGGGGCGTAAATAATGAAAAACTGTTTTTT

clone_size: many
d_call: TRBD1
v_call: TRBV18
j_call: TRBJ2-5
cdr3_aa: CASSPRQGIQETQYF
cdr3_nt: TGTGCCAGCTCACCGAGACAGGGGATACAAGAGACCCAGTACTTC

clone_size: many
d_call: TRBD1
v_call: TRBV3-1
j_call: TRBJ1-1
cdr3_aa: CASSQGGQVLNEAFF
cdr3_nt: TGTGCCAGCAGCCAAGGGGGACAGGTACTGAATGAAGCTTTCTTT

clone_size: NA
d_call: TRBD2
v_call: TRBV5-4
j_call: TRBJ2-1
cdr3_aa: CASSLSPSGYNEQFF
cdr3_nt: TGTGCCAGCAGCTTGTCCCCTAGCGGCTACAATGAGCAGTTCTTC

clone_size: few
d_call: NA
v_call: TRBV19
j_call: TRBJ2-3
cdr3_aa: CAGGTDTQYF
cdr3_nt: TGTGCCGGAGGGACAGATACGCAGTATTTT

clone_size: NA
d_call: NA
v_call: TRBV3-1
j_call: TRBJ1-1
cdr3_aa: CASSLQTGLNTEAFF
cdr3_nt: TGTGCCAGCAGCCTCCAGACAGGTTTGAACACTGAAGCTTTCTTT

clone_size: many
d_call: NA
v_call: TRBV2
j_call: TRBJ1-6
cdr3_aa: CASSERQENSPLHF
cdr3_nt: TGTGCCAGCAGTGAAAGACAGGAGAATTCACCCCTCCACTTT

clone_size: many
d_call: NA
v_call: TRBV5-1
j_call: TRBJ1-4
cdr3_aa: CASSPRTAQKLFF
cdr3_nt: TGTGCCAGCAGCCCACGGACGGCGCAAAAACTGTTTTTT